One sample yielded the 20 T cell receptor beta chains listed below, sequenced in a study of OX40 agonist ivuxolimab in advanced cancers. Profiled with immunoSEQ multiplex PCR; TCRdb holds only in-frame clones, not every one. This table has roughly 89,000 clones, roughly 93% appearing once. The sequencing used CD4+ or CD8+ T cells sorted from blood, collected in a trial of the OX40 agonist ivuxolimab. These receptors were collected from an adult with an advanced solid tumor such as melanoma, head and neck, liver or kidney cancer.

V is TRBV11-2 and J is TRBJ2-3; D ambiguous. Germline V lookup: CDR1 SGHAT, CDR2 FQNNGV. Between the trimmed V and J ends, which lost 3 bases and 5 bases, there was a span of 9 bases. This CDR3 is 13 amino acids long. The CDR3 DNA reads TGTGCCAGCAGCTTTGTAGCTGGAGATACGCAGTATTTT. It translates to CASSFVAGDTQYF.

The gene calls are TRBV7-2 and TRBJ2-1; 7 nucleotides align to TRBD2. The CDR3 spans 16 residues. V shed 7 bases and J 0 bases; nucleotides not matched to a gene: 9. CDR1 is SGHTA, CDR2 FQGNSA, per germline. CDR3 protein: CASTQRGSYSYNEQFF. The CDR3, as DNA: TGTGCCAGCACCCAGCGCGGGAGCTACTCCTACAATGAGCAGTTCTTC.

The chain has TRBV7-7 and TRBJ2-5, with TRBD2 matching over 10 bases. The germline V gene has CDR1 SSHAT and CDR2 FNYEAQ (reference sequence). V lost 2 bases to trimming and J lost 7 bases; unmatched junction nucleotides: 4. This CDR3 comprises 14 residues. The CDR3 region is CASSLSGRAGTQYF. CDR3 nucleotide sequence: TGTGCCAGCAGCTTAAGCGGGAGGGCCGGGACCCAGTACTTC.

V and J are TRBV19 and TRBJ2-1, with D perhaps matching TRBD2 (5 bases). Deletions cut 1 base from V and 2 bases from J, with 12 bases between. Germline V gene lookup returns CDR1 LNHDA and CDR2 SQIVND (reference sequence). This CDR3 is 16 amino acids long. The CDR3 is CASSIVAGIAYNEQFF. CDR3 DNA: TGTGCCAGTAGTATAGTTGCCGGGATCGCCTACAATGAGCAGTTCTTC.

J is TRBJ1-1 and V is TRBV19; TRBD1 matches at 7 bases. The germline V gene encodes CDR1 LNHDA and CDR2 SQIVND (reference sequence). The J segment lost 5 bases and the V segment lost 7 bases, leaving 13 bases of the junction unmatched. The CDR3 runs 15 residues. CDR3 DNA sequence: TGTGCCAGTAAACACCAGGGGGGAGGTTATACTGAAGCTTTCTTT. Translating it yields CASKHQGGGYTEAFF.

The chain has TRBV6-6 and TRBJ1-5; tentatively, D is TRBD1 (6 bases). Germline V gives CDR1 MNHNY, CDR2 SVGAGI (reference sequence). This CDR3 contains 15 residues. V was clipped by 0 bases and J by 5 bases, with 11 bases between them. CDR3 in amino acids: CASSYSQGLYQPQHF. CDR3 DNA sequence: TGTGCCAGCAGTTACTCGCAGGGGCTGTATCAGCCCCAGCATTTT.

The rearrangement links TRBV2 to TRBJ1-1; D ambiguous. The CDR3 consists of 16 residues. V lost 7 bases and J lost 1, with 19 bases in between. Looked up from germline, CDR1 is SNHLY and CDR2 is FYNNEI. The CDR3 loop reads CASTIRSGRGNTEAFF. The CDR3 DNA follows: TGTGCCAGCACCATAAGGTCGGGAAGAGGGAACACTGAAGCTTTCTTT.

This sequence joins TRBV7-2 and TRBJ2-7, with TRBD1 identical over 8 bases. The J segment lost 5 bases and the V segment lost 3 bases, leaving 9 bases of the junction unmatched. The CDR3 has 15 residues. Per germline, CDR1 SGHTA and CDR2 FQGNSA. This chain's CDR3 is CASSLGRSGGNEQYF. The CDR3, as DNA: TGTGCCAGCAGCTTGGGAAGGTCAGGGGGCAACGAGCAGTACTTC.

This sequence joins TRBV6-1 and TRBJ2-3; weak D call: TRBD2 (6 bases). CDR1 MNHNS and CDR2 SASEGT come from the germline V gene. The CDR3 covers 15 residues. V was pared by 6 bases and J by 1 base, with 14 bases between. CDR3 in amino acids: CASRDSSGGTDTQYF. The CDR3 coding sequence is TGTGCCAGCAGAGATAGTAGCGGAGGCACAGATACGCAGTATTTT.

The V and J genes are TRBV10-1 and TRBJ2-1; 11 positions match TRBD2. This CDR3 is built from 17 residues. Germline CDR1 WNHNN, CDR2 SYGVQD (reference sequence). The trim removed 3 bases at V and 7 bases at J, leaving 11 bases unmatched. CDR3 loop: CASSDVPLAGGRNEQFF. CDR3 sequence (DNA): TGCGCCAGCAGTGATGTCCCTCTAGCGGGAGGTCGTAATGAGCAGTTCTTC.

V usage is TRBV7-2 and J usage is TRBJ2-7; 11 bases are shared with TRBD2. CDR1 SGHTA and CDR2 FQGNSA come from the germline V gene. The CDR3 totals 15 residues. V shed 4 bases and J 6 bases; nucleotides not matched to a gene: 8. The chain's CDR3 is CASSYHLAGGGEQYF. CDR3 DNA sequence: TGTGCCAGCAGCTATCACCTAGCGGGAGGAGGCGAGCAGTACTTC.

The gene calls are TRBV5-6 and TRBJ2-3; D may be TRBD2 (5 bases). Between the trimmed V and J ends, which lost 5 bases and 5 bases, there was a span of 6 bases. This CDR3 is built from 11 residues. Germline CDR1 SGHDT, CDR2 YYEEEE. CDR3 sequence: CASRGVDTQYF. CDR3 nucleotide sequence: TGTGCCAGCAGGGGAGTAGATACGCAGTATTTT.

The sample holds a few counts of this clone. V usage is TRBV7-2 and J usage is TRBJ1-5; no firm D call. V shed 3 bases and J shed 3 bases, with 6 bases lying between them. The germline V gene encodes CDR1 SGHTA and CDR2 FQGNSA. This CDR3 spans 13 amino acids. The CDR3 nucleotides read TGTGCCAGCAGCTTCACAGACAATCAGCCCCAGCATTTT. This gives the protein CASSFTDNQPQHF.

The rearrangement joins TRBV5-1 to TRBJ2-6; 7 nucleotides agree with TRBD1. CDR1 is SGHRS, CDR2 YFSETQ, per germline. The CDR3 is 16 residues long. V trimming: 0 bases; J trimming: 0 bases; junction bases outside the gene matches: 0. CDR3 residues: CASSLEGASGANVLTF. The CDR3 DNA reads as TGCGCCAGCAGCTTGGAGGGGGCCTCTGGGGCCAACGTCCTGACTTTC.

The rearrangement joins TRBV28 to TRBJ1-4; the D is unclear. This CDR3 is built from 15 residues. Between the trimmed V and J ends, which lost 6 bases and 8 bases, there was a span of 19 bases. Germline V gene data show CDR1 as MDHEN and CDR2 as SYDVKM. The CDR3 DNA reads TGTGCCAGCAGGGGAGGCGCGGGCGTTCGGGAAAAACTGTTTTTT. As protein: CASRGGAGVREKLFF.

The chain couples TRBV15 to TRBJ2-1, with TRBD2 matching over 12 bases. The V and J ends lost 2 bases and 5 bases, in that order; junction bases with no gene match: 4. This CDR3 has 16 residues. Germline values: CDR1 LNHNV, CDR2 YYDKDF (reference sequence). The CDR3 sequence: CATSRPASGRDNEQFF. In DNA, the CDR3 is TGTGCCACCAGCAGACCGGCTAGCGGGAGGGACAATGAGCAGTTCTTC.

The rearrangement links TRBV28 to TRBJ2-7; no definite D call. The CDR3 runs to 15 residues. The V gene's germline CDR1 is MDHEN and CDR2 SYDVKM. The V and J ends lost 2 bases and 2 bases respectively, with 13 bases between them. As DNA, the CDR3 is TGTGCCAGCAGTTTAAGCCCAGGTCCTCCCTACGAGCAGTACTTC. This gives the protein CASSLSPGPPYEQYF.

The chain carries TRBV9 and TRBJ1-5, with D possibly matching TRBD1 (5 bases). There are 15 residues in the CDR3. The V end lost 0 bases, the J end lost 3 bases, and 10 bases lay between the germline ends. Germline V lookup: CDR1 SGDLS, CDR2 YYNGEE. The CDR3 sequence is CASSVGQGSNQPQHF. Here the CDR3 DNA reads TGTGCCAGCAGCGTAGGTCAGGGATCCAATCAGCCCCAGCATTTT.

V and J are TRBV19 and TRBJ2-1; TRBD2 aligns across 10 bases. V trimming: 6 bases; J trimming: 12 bases; junction bases outside the gene matches: 26. Germline CDR1 and CDR2: LNHDA and SQIVND (reference sequence). The CDR3 totals 19 residues. CDR3 amino acids: CASRRQAVIAGGESPRQFF. CDR3 in DNA: TGTGCCAGTAGACGACAGGCCGTCATAGCGGGAGGAGAATCCCCGCGGCAGTTCTTC.

V and J are TRBV6-6 and TRBJ2-7, with D possibly TRBD1 on 6 matching bases. Trimming took 2 bases from V and 4 from J, leaving 15 bases between them. The CDR3 spans 15 residues. Germline V gene lookup returns CDR1 MNHNY and CDR2 SVGAGI (reference sequence). The CDR3 loop is CASSYRGSGEYEQYF. CDR3 coding DNA: TGTGCCAGCAGTTACAGGGGGTCAGGGGAATACGAGCAGTACTTC.